This T cell receptor beta chain comes out of a study of CD8+CD57+ T cells in acquired aplastic anemia. Study information: An average of roughly 3 ug of DNA was obtained from sorted CD4+ and CD8+ cells.

Sequencing was done on patients that had shown CD8+CD57+ cell expansion by flow cytometry. As a group, the patients uniformly had severe acquired aplastic anemia. The template used for profiling TCR beta VDJ and CDR3 was genomic DNA. MiXCR, run by TCRdb on the reads, gives a single entry per CDR3 protein. The sample contains approximately 300,000 distinct CDR3 sequences, roughly 61% of which appear only once. The CDR3 totals 16 residues. CDR1 SGHTA and CDR2 FQGTGA come from the germline V gene. Trimming at V came to 5 bases and at J to 3 bases, leaving 4 bases not matched to a gene. V gene TRBV7-3 combines with J gene TRBJ2-3; 14 positions agree with TRBD2. This receptor was identified in a human donor with aplastic anemia. Sequenced: sorted CD4+, CD8+, or CD8+CD57+ T cells (not recorded which) from PBMCs. CDR3 amino acids: CASSLTSGGGTDTQYF. The CDR3 DNA reads TGTGCCAGCAGCCTGACTAGCGGGGGGGGGACAGATACGCAGTATTTT.